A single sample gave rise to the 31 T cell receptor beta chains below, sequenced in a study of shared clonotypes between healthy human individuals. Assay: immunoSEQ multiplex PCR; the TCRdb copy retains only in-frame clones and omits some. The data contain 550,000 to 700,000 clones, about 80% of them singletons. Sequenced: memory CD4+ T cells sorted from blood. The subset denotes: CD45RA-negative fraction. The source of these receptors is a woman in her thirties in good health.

The CDR3 region is CAWSYTGGYEKLFF. DNA for the CDR3: TGTGCCTGGAGTTACACAGGGGGCTACGAAAAACTGTTTTTT. The V call is TRBV30, the J call TRBJ1-4; 9 bases map to TRBD1. Trimming at V came to 2 bases and at J to 8 bases, leaving 6 bases not matched to a gene. CDR1 is GTSNPN, CDR2 SVGIG, per germline (reference sequence). This CDR3 comprises 14 residues.

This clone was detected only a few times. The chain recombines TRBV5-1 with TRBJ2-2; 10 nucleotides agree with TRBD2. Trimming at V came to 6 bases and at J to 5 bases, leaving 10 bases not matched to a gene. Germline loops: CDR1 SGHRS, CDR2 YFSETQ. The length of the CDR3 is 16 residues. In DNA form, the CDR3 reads TGCGCCAGCACCCCACCTAGCGGGAGTGAAACCGGGGAGCTGTTTTTT. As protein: CASTPPSGSETGELFF.

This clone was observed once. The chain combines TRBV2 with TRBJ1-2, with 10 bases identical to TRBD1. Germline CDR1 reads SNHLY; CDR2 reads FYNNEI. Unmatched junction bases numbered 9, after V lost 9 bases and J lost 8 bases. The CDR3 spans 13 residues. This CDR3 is CARRVGTGDGYTF. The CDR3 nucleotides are TGTGCCAGGAGGGTCGGGACAGGGGACGGCTACACCTTC.

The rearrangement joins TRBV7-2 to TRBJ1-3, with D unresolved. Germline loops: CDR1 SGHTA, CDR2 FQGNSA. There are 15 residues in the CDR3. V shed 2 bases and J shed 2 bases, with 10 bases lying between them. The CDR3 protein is CASSLFPNPGNTIYF. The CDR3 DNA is TGTGCCAGCAGCTTATTTCCCAACCCTGGAAACACCATATATTTT. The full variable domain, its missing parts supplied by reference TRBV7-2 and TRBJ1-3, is GAGVSQSPSNKVTEKGKDVELRCDPISGHTALYWYRQSLGQGLEFLIYFQGNSAPDKSGLPSDRFSAERTGGSVSTLTIQRTQQEDSAVYLCASSLFPNPGNTIYFGEGSWLTVV.

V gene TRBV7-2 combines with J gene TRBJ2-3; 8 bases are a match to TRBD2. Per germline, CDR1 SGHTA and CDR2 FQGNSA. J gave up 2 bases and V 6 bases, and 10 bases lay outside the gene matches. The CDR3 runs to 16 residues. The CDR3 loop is CASRSSSGHFTDTQYF. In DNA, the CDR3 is TGTGCCAGCAGGTCCTCTAGCGGGCACTTCACAGATACGCAGTATTTT.

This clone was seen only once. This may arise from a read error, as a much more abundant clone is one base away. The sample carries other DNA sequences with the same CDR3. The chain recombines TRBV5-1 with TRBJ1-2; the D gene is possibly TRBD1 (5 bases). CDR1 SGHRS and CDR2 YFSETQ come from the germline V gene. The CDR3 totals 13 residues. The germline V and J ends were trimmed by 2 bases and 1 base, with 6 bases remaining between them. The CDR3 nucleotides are TGCGCCAGCAGCTTCGACAGTAACTATGGCTACACCTTC. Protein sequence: CASSFDSNYGYTF.

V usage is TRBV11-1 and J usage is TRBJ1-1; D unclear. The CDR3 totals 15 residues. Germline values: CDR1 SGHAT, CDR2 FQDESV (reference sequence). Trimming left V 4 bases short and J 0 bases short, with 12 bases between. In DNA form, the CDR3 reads TGTGCCAGCAGCTCTAGCCGGGTCATGAACACTGAAGCTTTCTTT. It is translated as CASSSSRVMNTEAFF.

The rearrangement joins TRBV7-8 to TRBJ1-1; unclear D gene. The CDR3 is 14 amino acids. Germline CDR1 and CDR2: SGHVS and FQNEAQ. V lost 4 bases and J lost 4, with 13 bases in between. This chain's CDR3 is CASSSQLLGTEAFF. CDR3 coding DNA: TGTGCCAGCAGCTCCCAACTTCTGGGCACTGAAGCTTTCTTT. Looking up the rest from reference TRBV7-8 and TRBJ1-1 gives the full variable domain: GAGVSQSPRYKVAKRGQDVALRCDPISGHVSLFWYQQALGQGPEFLTYFQNEAQLDKSGLPSDRFFAERPEGSVSTLKIQRTQQEDSAVYLCASSSQLLGTEAFFGQGTRLTVV.

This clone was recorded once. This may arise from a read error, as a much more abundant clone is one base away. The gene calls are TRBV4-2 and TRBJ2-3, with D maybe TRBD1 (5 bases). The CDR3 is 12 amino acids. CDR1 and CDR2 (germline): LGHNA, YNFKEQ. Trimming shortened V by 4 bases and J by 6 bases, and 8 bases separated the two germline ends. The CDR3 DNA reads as TGTGCCAGCAGCCCCAGGGCCGATACGCAGTATTTT. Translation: CASSPRADTQYF.

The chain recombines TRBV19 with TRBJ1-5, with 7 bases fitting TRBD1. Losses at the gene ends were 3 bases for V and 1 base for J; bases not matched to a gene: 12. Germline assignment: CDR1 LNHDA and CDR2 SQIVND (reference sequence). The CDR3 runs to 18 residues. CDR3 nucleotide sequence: TGTGCCAGTAGTATTGGGACAGATTCATACTTAAGCAATCAGCCCCAGCATTTT. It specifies CASSIGTDSYLSNQPQHF.

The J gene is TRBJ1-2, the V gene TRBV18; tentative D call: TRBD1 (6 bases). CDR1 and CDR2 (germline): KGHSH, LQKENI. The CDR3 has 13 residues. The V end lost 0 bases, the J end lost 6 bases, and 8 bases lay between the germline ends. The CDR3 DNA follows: TGTGCCAGCTCACCACCTACAGGGCATGGCTACACCTTC. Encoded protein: CASSPPTGHGYTF. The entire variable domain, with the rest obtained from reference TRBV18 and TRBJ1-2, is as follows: NAGVMQNPRHLVRRRGQEARLRCSPMKGHSHVYWYRQLPEEGLKFMVYLQKENIIDESGMPKERFSAEFPKEGPSILRIQQVVRGDSAAYFCASSPPTGHGYTFGSGTRLTVV.

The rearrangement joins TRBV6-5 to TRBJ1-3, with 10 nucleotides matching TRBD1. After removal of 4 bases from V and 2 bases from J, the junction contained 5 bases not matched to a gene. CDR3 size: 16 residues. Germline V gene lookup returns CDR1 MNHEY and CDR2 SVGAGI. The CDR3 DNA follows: TGTGCCAGCAGTTTGACAGGGGGCTTAGCTGGAAACACCATATATTTT. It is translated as CASSLTGGLAGNTIYF.

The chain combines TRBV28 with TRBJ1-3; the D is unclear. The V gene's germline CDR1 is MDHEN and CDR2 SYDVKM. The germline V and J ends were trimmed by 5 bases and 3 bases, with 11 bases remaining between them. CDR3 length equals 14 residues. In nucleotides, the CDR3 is TGTGCCAGCAGTAAGACGGGCTTTGGAAACACCATATATTTT. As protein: CASSKTGFGNTIYF.

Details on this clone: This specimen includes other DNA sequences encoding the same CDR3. The CDR3 region is CASSLPTGRGNTIYF. The CDR3 nucleotides read TGTGCCAGCAGTTTACCGACAGGGAGAGGAAACACCATATATTTT. The chain is built from TRBV28 and TRBJ1-3, with 7 bases identical to TRBD1. In germline, CDR1 is MDHEN, CDR2 SYDVKM. V gave up 2 bases and J gave up 4 bases; unmatched junction bases: 5. The CDR3 sequence is 15 residues long.

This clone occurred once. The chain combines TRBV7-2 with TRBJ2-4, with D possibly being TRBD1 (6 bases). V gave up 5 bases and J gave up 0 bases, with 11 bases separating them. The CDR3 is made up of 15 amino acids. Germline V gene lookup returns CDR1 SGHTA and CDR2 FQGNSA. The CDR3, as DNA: TGTGCCAGCAGCCCTGGACAGCTAGCCAAAAACATTCAGTACTTC. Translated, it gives CASSPGQLAKNIQYF.

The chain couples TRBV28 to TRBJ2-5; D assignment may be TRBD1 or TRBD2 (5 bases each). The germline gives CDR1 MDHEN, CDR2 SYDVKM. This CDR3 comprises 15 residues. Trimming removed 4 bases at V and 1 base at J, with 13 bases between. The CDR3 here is CASSSGGQLQETQYF. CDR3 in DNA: TGTGCCAGCAGTTCCGGAGGACAACTCCAAGAGACCCAGTACTTC.

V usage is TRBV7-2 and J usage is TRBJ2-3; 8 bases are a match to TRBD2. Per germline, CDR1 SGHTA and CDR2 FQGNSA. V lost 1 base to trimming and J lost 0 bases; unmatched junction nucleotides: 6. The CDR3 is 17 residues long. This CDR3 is CASSLDRLAISTDTQYF. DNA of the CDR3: TGTGCCAGCAGCTTAGATCGACTAGCGATTAGCACAGATACGCAGTATTTT.

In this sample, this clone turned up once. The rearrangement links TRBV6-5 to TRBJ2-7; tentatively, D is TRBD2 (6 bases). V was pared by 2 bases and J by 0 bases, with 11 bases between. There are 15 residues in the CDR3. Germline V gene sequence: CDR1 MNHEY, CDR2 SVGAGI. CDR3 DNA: TGTGCCAGCAGTTACGGCGGGGCCCTCTCCTACGAGCAGTACTTC. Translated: CASSYGGALSYEQYF.

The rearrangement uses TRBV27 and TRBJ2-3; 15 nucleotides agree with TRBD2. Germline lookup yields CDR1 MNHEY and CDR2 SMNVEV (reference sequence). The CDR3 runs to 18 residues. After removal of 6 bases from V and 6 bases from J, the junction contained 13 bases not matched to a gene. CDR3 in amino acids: CASRHGLAGGQWSDTQYF. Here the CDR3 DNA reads TGTGCCAGCAGACACGGACTAGCGGGAGGGCAGTGGTCGGATACGCAGTATTTT.

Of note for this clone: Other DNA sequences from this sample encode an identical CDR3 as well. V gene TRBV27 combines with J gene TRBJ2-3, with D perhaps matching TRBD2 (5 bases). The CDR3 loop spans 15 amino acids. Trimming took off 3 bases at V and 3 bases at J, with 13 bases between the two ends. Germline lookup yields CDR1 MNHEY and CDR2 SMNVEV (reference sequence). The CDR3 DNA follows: TGTGCCAGCAGTTTTATGGTCGGCGGGACAGATACGCAGTATTTT. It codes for CASSFMVGGTDTQYF.

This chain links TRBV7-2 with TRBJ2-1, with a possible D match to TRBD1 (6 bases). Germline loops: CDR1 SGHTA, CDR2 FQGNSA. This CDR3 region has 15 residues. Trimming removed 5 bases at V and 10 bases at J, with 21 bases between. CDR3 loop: CASSRQPGHQAEQFF. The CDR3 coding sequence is TGTGCCAGCAGCCGACAACCGGGACACCAGGCGGAGCAGTTCTTC.

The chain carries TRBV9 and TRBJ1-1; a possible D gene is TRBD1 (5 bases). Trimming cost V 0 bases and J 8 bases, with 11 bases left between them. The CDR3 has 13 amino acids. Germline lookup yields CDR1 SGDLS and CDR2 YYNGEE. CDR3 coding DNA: TGTGCCAGCAGCGTAGTGGGGGGGATGGAAGCTTTCTTT. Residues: CASSVVGGMEAFF.

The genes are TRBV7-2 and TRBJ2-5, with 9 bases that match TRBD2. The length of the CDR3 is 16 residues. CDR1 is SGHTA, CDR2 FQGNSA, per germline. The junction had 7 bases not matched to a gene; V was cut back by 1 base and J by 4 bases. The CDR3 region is CASSLVAGGRGETQYF. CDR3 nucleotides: TGTGCCAGCAGCTTAGTTGCGGGAGGGCGGGGAGAGACCCAGTACTTC.

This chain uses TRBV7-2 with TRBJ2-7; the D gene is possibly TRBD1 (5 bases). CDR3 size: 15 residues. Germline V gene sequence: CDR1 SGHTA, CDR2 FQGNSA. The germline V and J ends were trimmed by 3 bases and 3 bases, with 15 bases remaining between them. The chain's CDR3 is CASSLVWTPSYEQYF. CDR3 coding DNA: TGTGCCAGCAGCTTGGTCTGGACACCAAGCTACGAGCAGTACTTC.

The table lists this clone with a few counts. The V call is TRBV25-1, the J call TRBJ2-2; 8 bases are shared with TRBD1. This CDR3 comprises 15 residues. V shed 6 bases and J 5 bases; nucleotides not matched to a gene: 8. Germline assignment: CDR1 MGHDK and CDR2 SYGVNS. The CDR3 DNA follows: TGTGCCAGCAGCGATGACAGGGGTGGGACCGGGGAGCTGTTTTTT. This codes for CASSDDRGGTGELFF.

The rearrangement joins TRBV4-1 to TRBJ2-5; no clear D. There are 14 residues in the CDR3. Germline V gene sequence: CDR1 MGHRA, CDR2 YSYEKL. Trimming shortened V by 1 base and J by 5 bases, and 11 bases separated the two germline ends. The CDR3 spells CASSQGTVEETQYF. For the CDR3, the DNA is TGCGCCAGCAGCCAAGGAACGGTAGAGGAGACCCAGTACTTC.

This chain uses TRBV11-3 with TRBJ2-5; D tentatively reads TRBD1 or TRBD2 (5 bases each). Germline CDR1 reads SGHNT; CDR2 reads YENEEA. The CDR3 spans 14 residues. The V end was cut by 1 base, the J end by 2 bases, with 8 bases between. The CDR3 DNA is TGTGCCAGCAGCTTAGGATGGGGGCAAGAGACCCAGTACTTC. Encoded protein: CASSLGWGQETQYF.

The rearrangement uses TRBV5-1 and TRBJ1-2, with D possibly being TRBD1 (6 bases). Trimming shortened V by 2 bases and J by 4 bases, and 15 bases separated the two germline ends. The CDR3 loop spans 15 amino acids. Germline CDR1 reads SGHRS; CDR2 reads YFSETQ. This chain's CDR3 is CASSFSSQGTYGYTF. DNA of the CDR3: TGCGCCAGCAGCTTCTCCTCACAGGGCACCTATGGCTACACCTTC. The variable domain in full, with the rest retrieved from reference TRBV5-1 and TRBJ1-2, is KAGVTQTPRYLIKTRGQQVTLSCSPISGHRSVSWYQQTPGQGLQFLFEYFSETQRNKGNFPGRFSGRQFSNSRSEMNVSTLELGDSALYLCASSFSSQGTYGYTFGSGTRLTVV.

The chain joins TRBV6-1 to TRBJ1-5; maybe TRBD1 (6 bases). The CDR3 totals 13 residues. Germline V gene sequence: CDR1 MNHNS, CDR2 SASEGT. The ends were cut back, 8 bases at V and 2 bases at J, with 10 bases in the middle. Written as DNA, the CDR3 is TGTGCCAGCCACGGGGGGCGCAATCAGCCCCAGCATTTT. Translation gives CASHGGRNQPQHF.

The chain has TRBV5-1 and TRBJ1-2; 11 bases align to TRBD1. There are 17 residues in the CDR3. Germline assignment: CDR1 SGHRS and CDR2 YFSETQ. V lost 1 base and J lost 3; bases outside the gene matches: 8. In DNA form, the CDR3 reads TGCGCCAGCAGCTTGAGAGGACAGGGGGCTAGAGACTATGGCTACACCTTC. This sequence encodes CASSLRGQGARDYGYTF.

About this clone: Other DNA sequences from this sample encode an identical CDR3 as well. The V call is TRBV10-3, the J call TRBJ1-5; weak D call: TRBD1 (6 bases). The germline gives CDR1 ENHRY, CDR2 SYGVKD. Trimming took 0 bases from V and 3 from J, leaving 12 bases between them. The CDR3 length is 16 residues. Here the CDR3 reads CAISESTGGNNQPQHF. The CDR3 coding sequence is TGTGCCATCAGTGAGTCGACCGGGGGCAACAATCAGCCCCAGCATTTT.